The following is a T cell receptor (beta chain) sequence with its context. Its antigen is unknown. The source material, RNA transcripts, was used to amplify TCR beta CDR3 regions. Carried out on the TCR CDR3, a first-round RT-PCR used the HTBI primer set. TCRdb ran MiXCR on the multiplex PCR reads and lists one entry per CDR3 protein. The table records hundreds of thousands of distinct CDR3 sequences, 15% to 20% of them present only once. The source of the sample is a study of T cells in Graves' hyperthyroidism and ophthalmopathy. Cells are PBMCs isolated from more than 8.5 ml of fresh blood. Study-wide results and limits: Ophthalmopathy, which appeared later, was predicted by the model a median about 6 months before onset.

The sample consisted of blood. The receptor was derived from a man aged 35-49 years with Graves' ophthalmopathy.

The CDR3 DNA is TGTGCCACTTCGAATACAGGGAGCAACTATGGCTACACCTTC. Translated: CATSNTGSNYGYTF. The chain has TRBV5-5 and TRBJ1-2; D is possibly TRBD1 (6 bases). Between the trimmed V and J ends, which lost 9 bases and 2 bases, there was a span of 17 bases. The CDR3 covers 14 residues. From germline, CDR1 is SGHKS and CDR2 YYEKEE (reference sequence).